The 2 T cell receptor beta chains given below trace back to one sample, sequenced in a study of T cells in localized non-small cell lung cancer. Method: immunoSEQ multiplex PCR; TCRdb's copy keeps in-frame clones and lacks some. The sample contains over 20,000 clones, approximately 84% of which appear only once. The sequenced sample was peripheral blood, obtained before any cancer treatment. The receptors originated from an older male donor with stage II squamous cell lung carcinoma.

The CDR3 spells CASGSYNEQFF. The CDR3 DNA follows: TGTGCCAGCGGCTCCTACAATGAGCAGTTCTTC. This chain uses TRBV2 with TRBJ2-1, with D hard to call. V lost 8 bases to trimming and J lost 0 bases, with 2 bases between them. CDR3 size: 11 residues. The germline gives CDR1 SNHLY, CDR2 FYNNEI.

The chain has TRBV5-1 and TRBJ2-1; 7 bases are shared with TRBD2. Germline-derived CDR1 and CDR2 are SGHRS and YFSETQ. The CDR3 has 14 amino acids. V trimming: 2 bases; J trimming: 10 bases; junction bases outside the gene matches: 9. Here the CDR3 reads CASSLRLAPAEQFF. The CDR3 DNA follows: TGCGCCAGCAGCTTACGACTAGCTCCGGCAGAGCAGTTCTTC.